The entry below gives a single T cell receptor (beta chain) sequence along with its context. Its antigen remains unidentified. CDR1 is SGHAT, CDR2 FQNNGV, per germline. V was clipped by 6 bases and J by 4 bases; unmatched bases: 11. The CDR3 extends over 15 amino acids. The sample is drawn from a study of T cell responses to AZD1222 COVID-19 vaccine. Background on the study: Samples with a second dose at about 4 or about 12 weeks were pooled together. Whole-study findings and limits: Following two doses of AZD1222, Spike-specific TCR breadth and depth rose. Spike as a whole was targeted by vaccine-associated CD4 TCRs, dominant at 160-218 and 743-854. All repertoire sampling was performed exclusively after the peak T cell response.

This table comes from immunoSEQ multiplex PCR, and its TCRdb copy is limited to in-frame clones, with some not included. The repertoire holds around 180,000 clones, with around 89% as singletons. This clonotype was obtained from an adult in good health. This material consisted of peripheral blood, taken on day 0 of AZD1222 vaccination. This rearrangement joins TRBV11-2 to TRBJ1-2; 7 bases are shared with TRBD1. CDR3 nucleotides: TGTGCCAGCAGTTATACAGGGGATCGGGGCTATGGCTACACCTTC. Translated: CASSYTGDRGYGYTF.